A selection of T cell receptor beta chains follows, all from one sample in a study of shared T cell receptors in the human thymus. Clones were read by immunoSEQ multiplex PCR, and TCRdb kept only the in-frame ones, dropping some. Altogether over 65,000 clones are present, 90% to 95% being singletons, with the ten largest covering roughly 0.03%. The source material was thymocytes. These receptors were obtained from a human donor. The CDR3 runs from the conserved cysteine through the conserved F or W. A row's size may be missing; if present it is once, few, many or a size class.

size,V,CDR3
once,TRBV5-4,CASSGGLALSDTQYF
NA,TRBV6-5,CASSYEPGAQYF
NA,TRBV6-5,CASSYDRGQPQEKAFF
NA,TRBV7-6,CASAEDVKGTIGYTF
NA,TRBV28,CASSFIYHAGTQNSTDTQYF
NA,TRBV30,CAWREPGGYTF
NA,TRBV4-2,CASSPGPAPEGTDTQYF
NA,TRBV6-6,CASSGSDGFGELFF
NA,TRBV7-9,CASSLRQKNEKLFF
NA,TRBV5-8,CASSLVDREETQYF
NA,TRBV27,CASSLWGQGTRGGRIQYF
NA,TRBV5-1,CASSGPTGDPYEQYF
NA,TRBV5-4,CASSAAYWQTEAFF
NA,TRBV4-1,CASSHRPWGGRTDTQYF
NA,TRBV10-3,CAISETGGPIRLESTEAFF
NA,TRBV29-1,CSVVDRENSPLHF
NA,TRBV29-1,CSVISERNEQFF
NA,TRBV13,CASSRRQGDYGYTF
NA,TRBV4-3,CASSQGQGSETQYF
once,TRBV5-4,CASSYKIKNRDYTDTQYF
NA,TRBV11-3,CASRLAGAAGELFF
NA,TRBV4-2,CASSPSDLYEQYF
NA,TRBV19,CASHPSGSYLKGGKNIQYF
NA,TRBV9,CASSDSRGDSLETQYF
NA,TRBV11-2,CASSYLGTIGVYEQYF
NA,TRBV6-5,CASSYPGEGGYTF
NA,TRBV5-1,CASSLAQGGIDTEAFF
NA,TRBV30,CAWSVSTINTDTQYF
NA,TRBV12-2,CASRLDPTTRSYNEQFF
once,TRBV15,CATSTGHPYEQYF
NA,TRBV18,CASSPSDRYNEQFF
NA,TRBV7-9,CASSPLRRQIHNTEAFF
NA,TRBV28,CASSRQGYEQYF
NA,TRBV11-2,CAIPEGTERFYGYTF
NA,TRBV10-3,CAITSDREVEGGYTF
NA,TRBV28,CASSFRWARVTYEQYF
once,TRBV7-3,CASSLTAGAGGYTF
NA,TRBV14,CASSQEIRGSDSPLHF
NA,TRBV19,CASSPEALALAGGQETQYF